These T cell receptor beta chains were read from a single sample in a study of OX40 agonist ivuxolimab in advanced cancers. TCRdb's table, derived via immunoSEQ multiplex PCR, lists solely in-frame clones and lacks some. The sample carries over 60,000 clones, about 85% recorded once. Sample: CD4+ or CD8+ T cells sorted from blood, taken in a trial of the OX40 agonist ivuxolimab. These receptors came from an adult with an advanced solid tumor such as melanoma, head and neck, liver or kidney cancer. Both conserved end residues are trimmed from each CDR3. The order of the fields is V gene, CDR3 protein.

TRBV12-5,ASEDSNTDTQY
TRBV2,ASSEGSYNSPLH
TRBV7-2,ASRQAHNSPLH
TRBV7-2,ASSLDSQSFDSPLH
TRBV7-2,ASSLERGPGYGYT
TRBV10-3,AISAGQGNGNIQY
TRBV11-2,ASSLDTGTGELF
TRBV30,AWSVTDSGNTIY
TRBV10-3,AISDDRVGTEAF
TRBV2,ASRFQGPSTTEQY
TRBV6-5,ASSYGASFYEQY
TRBV27,ASGIYEQY
TRBV15,ATSRDRVNEKLF
TRBV6-5,ASSFRVGHTADTQY
TRBV6-1,ASSEWGSKNIQY
TRBV30,AWSVRGGTEAF
TRBV30,AWGTAHESNYGYT
TRBV5-4,ASSSGQGNSPLH
TRBV19,ASSYGTNSGNTIY
TRBV4-2,ASSQELGSTREQY
TRBV5-4,ASTPSGGGRYNEQF
TRBV7-7,ASSFAGEKETQY
TRBV27,ATGGFTSTDTQY
TRBV5-1,ASSLGLEDGYT
TRBV5-8,ASSARVGEQY
TRBV5-5,ASSLEISYNSPLH
TRBV5-1,ASSSGTSSGNTIY
TRBV27,ASSSGLPTEQY
TRBV5-4,ASSLTGGRADLWNTEAF
TRBV7-9,ASSSPGGGYTQY
TRBV18,ASSPAGPPNEQY
TRBV6-5,ASSSPTGELF
TRBV5-1,ASSLEWPAETQY
TRBV7-2,ASSLVQGLSEKLF
TRBV5-1,ASSPGQNQPQH
TRBV5-6,ASSSGLGAGTQY
TRBV29-1,SALNVNTEAF
TRBV19,ASSGDRDRVGDEKLF
TRBV19,ASNTRQGSSTDTQY
TRBV18,ASSPWDTQY
TRBV9,ASSSDMYYGYT
TRBV5-4,ASSPGTGKTLGYGYT
TRBV6-5,ASSYSTGTADTQY
TRBV9,ASSPGVGTGSEKLF
TRBV25-1,ASSNNWGPQH
TRBV9,ASSVGAHKGWTEAF
TRBV7-2,ASSSMTDTEAF
TRBV29-1,SVERTGGYGYT
TRBV6-6,ASTGQFNTEAF
TRBV5-4,ASRPEDAGNTIY
TRBV30,AWTEGGQAF
TRBV7-8,ASSLDTNSYNEQF
TRBV25-1,ASSDSQYNEQF